This T cell receptor beta chain comes out of a study of human T cells and chemical hapten exposure. Study-level information: Slight volume differences across pooled libraries mainly accounted for varying per-sample TCR yields. General observations from the study: Patch test score was positively correlated with the counts of PT1 expanded TCRs. No alteration of TCRs above 1 in 1000 frequency was seen with DPC sensitization.

This CDR3 is 12 amino acids long. V lost 5 bases and J 2 bases, leaving 7 bases between the germline ends. Per the germline V gene, CDR1 is MDHEN and CDR2 is SYDVKM. In TCRdb, the RACE reads were re-called with MiXCR into one record per CDR3 protein. The sample yields about 120,000 distinct CDR3 sequences, 12% to 15% seen once. The time point: patch test 1, 2 weeks after DPC sensitization. Indicated treatment: therapeutic diphenylcyclopropenone sensitization with weekly scalp DPC. Every patch test was put on after a blood sample was taken. About this clonotype itself: Its matching antigen is unknown.

The sequence was collected from a man aged 18 to 30 with alopecia areata. Some clones in this sample may be carry-over from other donors' samples. The V gene is TRBV28, the J gene TRBJ2-7, with D perhaps matching TRBD1 (5 bases). Sequences were derived from whole blood, sampled in connection with sensitization to the hapten diphenylcyclopropenone (DPC). The CDR3 loop reads CASSLRAYEQYF. Here the CDR3 DNA reads TGTGCCAGCAGTCTCAGGGCCTACGAGCAGTACTTC.